The T cell receptor (beta chain) under discussion was sequenced for a study of blood T cell repertoires in COVID-19. In the study overall: Spain, Italy and the United States supplied samples that represented acute and convalescent COVID-19. T cells, B-cell-depleted T cells, or PBMCs supplied cDNA or gDNA.

In the original workflow: Reference gene primer amplification gave nucleated cell count estimates. Method: immunoSEQ multiplex PCR; TCRdb's copy keeps in-frame clones and lacks some. From that table come the V and J calls and clone size; the DNA was used to work out D and trimming. The sample consists of about 99,000 clones, approximately 85% of them appearing once. CDR3 length: 14 amino acids. From germline, CDR1 is MGHDK and CDR2 SYGVNS. Trimming removed 4 bases at V and 1 base at J, with 11 bases between. The source is a woman of 80 years or more with active or convalescent COVID-19. The sample taken for sequencing was peripheral blood. V usage is TRBV25-1 and J usage is TRBJ2-7; maybe TRBD2 (5 bases). CDR3 in DNA: TGTGCCAGCAGTGCCTTACTAGAGTCCTACGAGCAGTACTTC. This codes for CASSALLESYEQYF.